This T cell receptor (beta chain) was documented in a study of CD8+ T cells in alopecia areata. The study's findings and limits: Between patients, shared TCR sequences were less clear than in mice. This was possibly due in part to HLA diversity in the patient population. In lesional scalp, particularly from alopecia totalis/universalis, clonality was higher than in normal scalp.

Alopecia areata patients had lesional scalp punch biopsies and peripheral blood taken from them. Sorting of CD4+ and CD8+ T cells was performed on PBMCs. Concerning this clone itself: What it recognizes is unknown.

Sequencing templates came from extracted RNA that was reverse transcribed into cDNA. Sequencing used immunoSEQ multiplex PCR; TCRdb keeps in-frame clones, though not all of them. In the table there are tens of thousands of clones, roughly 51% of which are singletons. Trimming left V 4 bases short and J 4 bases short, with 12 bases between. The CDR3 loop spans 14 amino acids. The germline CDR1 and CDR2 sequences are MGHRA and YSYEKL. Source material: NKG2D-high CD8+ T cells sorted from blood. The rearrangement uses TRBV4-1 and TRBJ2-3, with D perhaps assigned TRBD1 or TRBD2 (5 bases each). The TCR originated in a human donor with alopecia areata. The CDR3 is CASSLPSGPDTQYF. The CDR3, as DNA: TGCGCCAGCAGCCTTCCTTCGGGGCCAGATACGCAGTATTTT.